In this sample, the clone carrying this T cell receptor (beta chain) turned up once. Its antigen is not known. The sample is drawn from a study of beta chain features in type 1 diabetes. For the study at large: Comparable age, gender and cell yields were observed in patients relative to healthy donors. Findings and limits, study-wide: The VDJ junctions of type 1 diabetes patients carried fewer insertions and more deletions. All four CD4+ subsets from Type 1 diabetes patients carried moderately but significantly shorter TCRB CDR3s.

Isolated RNA was reverse transcribed in full, so expressed TCRB transcripts were sequenced. Roughly 3.4 million reads per sample on average were obtained from naive, central memory and regulatory T cell samples. Assay: immunoSEQ multiplex PCR; the TCRdb copy retains only in-frame clones and omits some. The sample includes about 300,000 clones, approximately 13% of them seen just once. One heparinised blood draw averaging approximately 0.11 L was given by each donor. The TCR originated in a woman aged 18-35 years with type 1 diabetes. Sequencing input: naive CD4+ T cells from blood.

CDR3 region: CAWSFGGTYYGYTF. The CDR3 region has the DNA TGTGCCTGGAGTTTTGGCGGGACTTACTATGGCTACACCTTC. V usage is TRBV30 and J usage is TRBJ1-2; D possibly corresponds to TRBD1 (5 bases). This CDR3 is built from 14 residues. With 2 bases removed from V and 3 bases from J, the gap between germline ends came to 13 bases. Germline CDR1 is GTSNPN and CDR2 is SVGIG (reference sequence).